This T cell receptor (beta chain) came from a study of blood T cell repertoires in COVID-19. Study background: Some COVID-19 samples were acute and others convalescent; all came from the United States, Italy and Spain. The cDNA or gDNA used as material had been derived from T cells, B-cell-depleted T cells, or PBMCs.

CDR1 and CDR2 from the germline V gene are MRHNA and SNTAGT. The junction had 8 bases not matched to a gene; V was cut back by 10 bases and J by 2 bases. CDR3 length: 15 amino acids. Produced via immunoSEQ multiplex PCR; TCRdb's table is partial and in-frame only. The sample shows approximately 220,000 clones, around 84% of them seen only once. The clonotype comes from a man aged 55 to 70 with acute or convalescent COVID-19. The sequenced material came from peripheral blood. The rearrangement uses TRBV6-4 and TRBJ1-4, with 9 bases identical to TRBD1. CDR3 amino acids: CANPPQGATNEKLFF. In DNA form, the CDR3 reads TGTGCCAACCCCCCACAGGGGGCTACTAATGAAAAACTGTTTTTT.